Only a few counts were recorded for the clone carrying this T cell receptor (beta chain). This CDR3 contains 15 residues. This entry comes from a study of blood T cell repertoires in COVID-19. Study-level information: Sources were T cells, B-cell-depleted T cells, or PBMCs; the material itself was cDNA or gDNA.

Clones were read by immunoSEQ multiplex PCR, and TCRdb kept only the in-frame ones, dropping some. The sample shows about 74,000 clones, around nine tenths of them seen only once. Material for sequencing was peripheral blood. This TCR came from a woman aged 80 or over with active or convalescent COVID-19. The chain links TRBV21-1 to TRBJ1-5; the table calls TRBD1, which could not be checked here. TRBV21-1 represents a pseudogene. Here the CDR3 reads CASSNQGRGGQPQHF. In DNA, the CDR3 is TGTGCCAGCAGCAATCAGGGCAGGGGCGGTCAGCCCCAGCATTTT.